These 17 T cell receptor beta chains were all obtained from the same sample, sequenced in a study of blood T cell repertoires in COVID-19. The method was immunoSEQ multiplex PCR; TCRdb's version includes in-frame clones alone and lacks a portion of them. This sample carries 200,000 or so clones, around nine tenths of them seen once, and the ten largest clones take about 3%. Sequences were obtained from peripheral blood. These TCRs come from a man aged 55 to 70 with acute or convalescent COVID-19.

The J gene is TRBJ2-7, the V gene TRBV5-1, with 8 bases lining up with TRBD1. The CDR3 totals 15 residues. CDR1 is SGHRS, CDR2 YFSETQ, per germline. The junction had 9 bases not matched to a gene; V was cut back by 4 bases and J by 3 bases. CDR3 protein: CASSASGTGFYEQYF. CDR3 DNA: TGCGCCAGCAGCGCTTCCGGGACAGGTTTCTACGAGCAGTACTTC.

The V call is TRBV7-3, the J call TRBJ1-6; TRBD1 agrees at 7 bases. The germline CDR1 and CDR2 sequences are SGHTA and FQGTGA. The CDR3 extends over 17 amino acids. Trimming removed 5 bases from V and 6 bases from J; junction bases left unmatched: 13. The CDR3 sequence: CASSPAPPGQPNSPLHF. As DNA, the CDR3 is TGTGCCAGCAGCCCAGCGCCTCCGGGACAGCCTAATTCACCCCTCCACTTT.

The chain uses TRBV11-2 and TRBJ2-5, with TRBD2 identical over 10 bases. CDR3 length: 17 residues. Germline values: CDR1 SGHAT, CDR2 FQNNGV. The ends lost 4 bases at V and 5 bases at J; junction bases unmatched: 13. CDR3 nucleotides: TGTGCCAGCAGCTCCTTGAGCGGGGGGGCAAAGAAGGAGACCCAGTACTTC. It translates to CASSSLSGGAKKETQYF.

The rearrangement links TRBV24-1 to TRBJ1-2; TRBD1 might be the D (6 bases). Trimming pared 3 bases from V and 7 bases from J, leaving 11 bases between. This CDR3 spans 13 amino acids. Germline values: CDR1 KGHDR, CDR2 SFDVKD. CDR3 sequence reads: CATSDPTGFGYTF. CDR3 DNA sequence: TGTGCCACCAGTGATCCAACAGGGTTTGGCTACACCTTC.

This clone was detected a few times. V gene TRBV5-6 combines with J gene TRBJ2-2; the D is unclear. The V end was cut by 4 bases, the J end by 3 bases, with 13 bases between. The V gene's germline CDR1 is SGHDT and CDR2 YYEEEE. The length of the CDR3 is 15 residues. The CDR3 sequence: CASSPPWPDTGELFF. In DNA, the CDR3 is TGTGCCAGCAGCCCGCCCTGGCCCGACACCGGGGAGCTGTTTTTT.

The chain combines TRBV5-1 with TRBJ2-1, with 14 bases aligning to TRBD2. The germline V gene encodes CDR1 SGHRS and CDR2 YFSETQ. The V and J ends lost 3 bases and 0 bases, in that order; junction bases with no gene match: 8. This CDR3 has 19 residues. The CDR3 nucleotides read TGCGCCAGCAGCTCGGGACTAGCGGGGGCCCCGAGCTCCTACAATGAGCAGTTCTTC. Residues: CASSSGLAGAPSSYNEQFF.

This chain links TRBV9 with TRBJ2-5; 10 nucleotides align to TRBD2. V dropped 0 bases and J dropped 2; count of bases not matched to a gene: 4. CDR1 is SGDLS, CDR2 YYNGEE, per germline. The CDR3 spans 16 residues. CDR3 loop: CASSVGGSGGQETQYF. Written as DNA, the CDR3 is TGTGCCAGCAGCGTAGGCGGTAGCGGGGGGCAAGAGACCCAGTACTTC.

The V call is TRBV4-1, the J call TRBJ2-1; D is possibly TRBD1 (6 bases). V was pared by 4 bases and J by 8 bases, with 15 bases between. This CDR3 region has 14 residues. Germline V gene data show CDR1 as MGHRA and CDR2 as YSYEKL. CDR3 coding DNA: TGCGCCAGCAGCCCCATACTGACAGGATATGAGCAGTTCTTC. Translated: CASSPILTGYEQFF.

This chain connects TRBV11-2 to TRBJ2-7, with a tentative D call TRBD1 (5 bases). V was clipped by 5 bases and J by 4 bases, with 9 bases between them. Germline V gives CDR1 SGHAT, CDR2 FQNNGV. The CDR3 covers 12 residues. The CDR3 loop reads CASSRRGYEQYF. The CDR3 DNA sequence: TGTGCCAGCAGCCGAAGGGGTTACGAGCAGTACTTC.

The CDR3 loop is CASSQESQREPSYEQYF. The CDR3 bases are TGTGCCAGCAGCCAAGAAAGCCAGCGGGAGCCCTCCTACGAGCAGTACTTC. This chain uses TRBV3-1 (or the pseudogene TRBV3-2) with TRBJ2-7; 8 positions match TRBD2. Germline V CDR1 and CDR2: LGHDT, YNNKEL (reference sequence). The CDR3 length is 17 residues. The ends lost 0 bases at V and 0 bases at J; junction bases unmatched: 7.

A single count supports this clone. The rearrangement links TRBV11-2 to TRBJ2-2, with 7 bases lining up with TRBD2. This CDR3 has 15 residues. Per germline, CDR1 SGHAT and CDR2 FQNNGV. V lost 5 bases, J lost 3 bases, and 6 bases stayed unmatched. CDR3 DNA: TGTGCCAGCAGCAGACTGGGGGGGGACACCGGGGAGCTGTTTTTT. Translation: CASSRLGGDTGELFF.

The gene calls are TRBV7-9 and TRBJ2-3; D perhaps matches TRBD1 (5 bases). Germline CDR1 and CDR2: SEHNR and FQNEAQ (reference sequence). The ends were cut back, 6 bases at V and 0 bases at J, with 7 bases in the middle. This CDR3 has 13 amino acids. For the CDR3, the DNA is TGTGCCAGCAGACGGACAAGCACAGATACGCAGTATTTT. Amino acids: CASRRTSTDTQYF.

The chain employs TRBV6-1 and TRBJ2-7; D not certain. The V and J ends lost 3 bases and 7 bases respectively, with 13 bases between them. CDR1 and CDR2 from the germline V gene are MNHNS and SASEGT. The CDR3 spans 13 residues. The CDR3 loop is CASSESDLLEQYF. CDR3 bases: TGTGCCAGCAGTGAGAGCGACCTCCTAGAGCAGTACTTC.

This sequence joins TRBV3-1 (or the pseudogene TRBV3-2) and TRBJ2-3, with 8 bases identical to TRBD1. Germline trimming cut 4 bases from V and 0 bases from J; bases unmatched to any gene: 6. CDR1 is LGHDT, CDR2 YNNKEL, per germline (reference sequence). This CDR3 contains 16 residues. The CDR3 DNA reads TGTGCCAGCAGCCCGCAGGGGGCGCAAAGCACAGATACGCAGTATTTT. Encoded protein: CASSPQGAQSTDTQYF.

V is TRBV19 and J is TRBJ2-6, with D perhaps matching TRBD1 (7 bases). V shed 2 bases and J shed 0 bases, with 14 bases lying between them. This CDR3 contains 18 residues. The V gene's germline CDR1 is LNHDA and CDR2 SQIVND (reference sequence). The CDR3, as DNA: TGTGCCAGTAGTATATCAGGGGGGTTTCGCTCTGGGGCCAACGTCCTGACTTTC. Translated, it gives CASSISGGFRSGANVLTF.

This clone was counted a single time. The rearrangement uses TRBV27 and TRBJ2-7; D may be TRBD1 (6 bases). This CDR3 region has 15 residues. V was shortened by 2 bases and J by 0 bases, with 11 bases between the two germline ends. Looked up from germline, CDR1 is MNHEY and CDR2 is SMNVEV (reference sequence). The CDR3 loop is CASSLMDSYSYEQYF. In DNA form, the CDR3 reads TGTGCCAGCAGTTTAATGGACAGTTACTCCTACGAGCAGTACTTC.

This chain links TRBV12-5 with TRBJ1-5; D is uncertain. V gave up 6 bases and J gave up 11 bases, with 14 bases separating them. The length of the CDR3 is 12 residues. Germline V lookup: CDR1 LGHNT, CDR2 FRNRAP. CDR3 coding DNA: TGTGCTAGTGGCCCGGACTCGCGGGCCCAGCATTTT. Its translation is CASGPDSRAQHF.